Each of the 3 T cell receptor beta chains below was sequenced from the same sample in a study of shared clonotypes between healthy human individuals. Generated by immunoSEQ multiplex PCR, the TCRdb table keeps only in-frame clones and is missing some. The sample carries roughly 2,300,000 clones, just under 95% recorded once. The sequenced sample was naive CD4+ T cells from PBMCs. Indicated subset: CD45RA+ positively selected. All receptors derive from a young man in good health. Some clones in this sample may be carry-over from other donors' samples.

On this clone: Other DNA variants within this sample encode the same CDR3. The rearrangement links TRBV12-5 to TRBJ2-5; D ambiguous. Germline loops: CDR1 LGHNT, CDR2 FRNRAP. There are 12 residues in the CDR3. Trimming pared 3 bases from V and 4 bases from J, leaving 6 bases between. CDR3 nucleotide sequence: TGTGCTAGTGGTTTAGCCGGAGAGACCCAGTACTTC. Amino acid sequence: CASGLAGETQYF.

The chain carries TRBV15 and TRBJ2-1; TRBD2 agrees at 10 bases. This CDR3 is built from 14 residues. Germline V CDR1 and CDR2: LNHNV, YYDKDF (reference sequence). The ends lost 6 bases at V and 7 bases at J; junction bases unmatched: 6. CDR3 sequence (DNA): TGTGCCACCAGTAAGTCTAGCGGGAGTAATGAGCAGTTCTTC. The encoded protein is CATSKSSGSNEQFF.

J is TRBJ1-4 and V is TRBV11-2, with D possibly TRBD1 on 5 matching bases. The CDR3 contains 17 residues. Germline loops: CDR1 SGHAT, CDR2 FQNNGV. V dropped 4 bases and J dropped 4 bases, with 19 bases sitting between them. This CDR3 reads CASSWGGRGLFNEKLFF. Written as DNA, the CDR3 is TGTGCCAGCAGCTGGGGGGGTCGAGGACTTTTTAATGAAAAACTGTTTTTT.